Below are 28 T cell receptor beta chains sequenced from a single sample in a study of T cells in Graves' hyperthyroidism and ophthalmopathy. There were TCR beta CDR3 regions amplified from RNA transcripts. When the TCR CDR3 underwent first-round RT-PCR, the HTBI primer set was used. MiXCR, applied by TCRdb to the multiplex PCR reads, yields one record per CDR3 protein. The profile shows 460,000 or so distinct CDR3 sequences, around 14% of them singletons. Sequencing input: blood. The receptors here all came from a woman between 18 and 29 years old with Graves' hyperthyroidism.

The genes are TRBV29-1 and TRBJ1-2, with a weak D call TRBD1 (6 bases). The CDR3 runs to 14 residues. The germline V gene has CDR1 SQVTM and CDR2 ANQGSEA. Trimming took 3 bases from V and 5 from J, leaving 16 bases between them. CDR3 sequence: CSVDFRTAAYGYTF. The CDR3 coding sequence is TGCAGCGTTGACTTCCGGACAGCCGCTTATGGCTACACCTTC. Supplemented by reference TRBV29-1 and TRBJ1-2, the full variable domain reads SAVISQKPSRDICQRGTSLTIQCQVDSQVTMMFWYRQQPGQSLTLIATANQGSEATYESGFVIDKFPISRPNLTFSTLTVSNMSPEDSSIYLCSVDFRTAAYGYTFGSGTRLTVV.

This clonotype showed up many times. The chain combines TRBV10-3 with TRBJ1-2; D is ambiguous. This CDR3 comprises 15 residues. Germline CDR1 is ENHRY and CDR2 is SYGVKD. The V gene lost 4 bases and the J gene lost 5 bases, with 17 bases spanning the gap. The CDR3 coding sequence is TGTGCCATCAGTGGGGCAGGAGAGTTGAGATATGGCTACACCTTC. Its translation is CAISGAGELRYGYTF.

This clonotype was observed at least ten times. The chain is built from TRBV11-2 and TRBJ2-5, with D unresolved. Trimming cost V 7 bases and J 4 bases, with 13 bases left between them. CDR1 SGHAT and CDR2 FQNNGV come from the germline V gene. The CDR3 covers 13 residues. The CDR3 DNA reads TGTGCCAGCACCCAGACCGGGCGAGAGACCCAGTACTTC. The encoded protein is CASTQTGRETQYF.

CDR3 sequence: CASSFTPGGTWDTQYF. The CDR3 region has the DNA TGTGCCAGCAGTTTTACCCCCGGGGGCACGTGGGATACGCAGTATTTT. This chain connects TRBV6-5 to TRBJ2-3; the D gene could be TRBD1 or TRBD2 (6 bases each). Trimming removed 4 bases from V and 6 bases from J, with 20 bases in between. The CDR3 loop spans 16 amino acids. Germline loops: CDR1 MNHEY, CDR2 SVGAGI.

The chain has TRBV20-1 and TRBJ2-1; D might be TRBD1 or TRBD2, each matching 5 bases. Per the germline V gene, CDR1 is DFQATT and CDR2 is SNEGSKA (reference sequence). The CDR3 spans 13 residues. V dropped 3 bases and J dropped 9 bases, with 15 bases sitting between them. The CDR3: CSARVTGGGEQFF. As DNA, the CDR3 is TGCAGTGCTAGGGTCACAGGAGGCGGTGAGCAGTTCTTC.

This clonotype was counted a few times. This could be a read error, since a much larger clone is one nucleotide away. V usage is TRBV6-2 or TRBV6-3 and J usage is TRBJ2-3; TRBD2 might be the D (5 bases). Germline V gene sequence: CDR1 MNHEY, CDR2 SVGEGT. Between the trimmed V and J ends, which lost 6 bases and 1 base, there was a span of 14 bases. CDR3 length equals 15 residues. The CDR3 DNA reads as TGTGCCAGCAGCCGACCTCGGCGGGGCACAGATACGCAGTATTTT. Translation gives CASSRPRRGTDTQYF.

This clonotype was recorded at least ten times. This sequence joins TRBV5-1 and TRBJ2-1; 8 bases agree with TRBD2. V shed 1 base and J 0 bases; nucleotides not matched to a gene: 12. The CDR3 covers 19 residues. Per germline, CDR1 SGHRS and CDR2 YFSETQ. The chain's CDR3 is CASSLSRREARSSYNEQFF. The DNA of the CDR3 is TGCGCCAGCAGCTTGAGCAGGCGGGAGGCCCGAAGCTCCTACAATGAGCAGTTCTTC.

The V and J genes are TRBV28 and TRBJ1-1; possibly TRBD1 for D (6 bases). Trimming shortened V by 6 bases and J by 2 bases, and 16 bases separated the two germline ends. The germline V gene encodes CDR1 MDHEN and CDR2 SYDVKM. CDR3 length equals 15 residues. The CDR3 nucleotides are TGTGCCAGCAGAACACCGCGGGGGCTCAACACTGAAGCTTTCTTT. It is translated as CASRTPRGLNTEAFF.

On this clonotype itself: A much larger clonotype is one base distant, so this may be a read error. This chain links TRBV12-3 or TRBV12-4 with TRBJ1-2, with unresolved D. The V gene lost 10 bases and the J gene lost 3 bases, with 18 bases spanning the gap. The CDR3 is 14 residues long. CDR3 region: CANIGEPEHYGYTF. In DNA form, the CDR3 reads TGTGCCAACATCGGGGAGCCGGAACACTATGGCTACACCTTC.

This clonotype was counted many times. The genes are TRBV9 and TRBJ1-1; D is possibly TRBD1 (6 bases). This CDR3 comprises 15 residues. From germline, CDR1 is SGDLS and CDR2 YYNGEE. The germline V and J ends were trimmed by 4 bases and 0 bases, with 13 bases remaining between them. The DNA of the CDR3 is TGTGCCAGCAGCACCCAGGACAGTATGAACACTGAAGCTTTCTTT. It codes for CASSTQDSMNTEAFF.

This clonotype was counted between two and nine times. This chain joins TRBV29-1 and TRBJ1-1; possible D gene TRBD1, 5 bases. With 2 bases removed from V and 4 bases from J, the gap between germline ends came to 14 bases. Germline CDR1 is SQVTM and CDR2 is ANQGSEA. CDR3 length equals 14 residues. The CDR3 region is CSVETQARGTEAFF. The CDR3 DNA follows: TGCAGCGTTGAAACTCAGGCGAGGGGCACTGAAGCTTTCTTT.

This clonotype came up many times. The chain employs TRBV29-1 and TRBJ1-3, with TRBD1 as a possible D gene (5 bases). CDR1 and CDR2 from the germline V gene are SQVTM and ANQGSEA. The CDR3 covers 13 residues. V shed 5 bases and J shed 0 bases, with 8 bases lying between them. The CDR3 nucleotides are TGCAGCGTTCAAGGGGTCTCTGGAAACACCATATATTTT. Its translation: CSVQGVSGNTIYF.

This clonotype was seen many times. The chain has TRBV30 and TRBJ1-6; no firm D call. The CDR3 totals 14 residues. Trimming took 2 bases from V and 8 from J, leaving 13 bases between them. Germline V lookup: CDR1 GTSNPN, CDR2 SVGIG (reference sequence). The DNA for the CDR3 is TGTGCCTGGAGTCCGTTGACCCGGGATTCACCCCTCCACTTT. This gives the protein CAWSPLTRDSPLHF.

V usage is TRBV12-3 or TRBV12-4 and J usage is TRBJ1-1; D is uncertain. This CDR3 contains 13 residues. Trimming removed 3 bases at V and 4 bases at J, with 9 bases between. The CDR3 is CASSFSGLTEAFF. CDR3 sequence (DNA): TGTGCCAGCAGTTTCTCCGGACTCACTGAAGCTTTCTTT.

In DNA form, the CDR3 reads TGTGCCAGCAGTGATGGGGCCGGGACCTCTACGCAGTATTTT. It yields the protein CASSDGAGTSTQYF. The chain is built from TRBV25-1 and TRBJ2-3, with D perhaps TRBD1 or TRBD2 (5 bases each). V was pared by 3 bases and J by 8 bases, with 15 bases between. The germline V gene has CDR1 MGHDK and CDR2 SYGVNS. The CDR3 is 14 amino acids.

V is TRBV5-1 and J is TRBJ2-5; 15 bases fit TRBD2. This CDR3 is 17 amino acids long. Germline CDR1 is SGHRS and CDR2 is YFSETQ. Unmatched junction bases numbered 7, after V lost 3 bases and J lost 4 bases. The CDR3 spells CASSSGQGLAGGETQYF. As DNA, the CDR3 is TGCGCCAGCAGCTCAGGGCAGGGACTAGCGGGAGGAGAGACCCAGTACTTC.

This clonotype was detected only a few times. The gene calls are TRBV7-6 and TRBJ2-1; 8 bases fit TRBD2. This CDR3 is built from 14 residues. Germline V gene lookup returns CDR1 SGHVS and CDR2 FNYEAQ. With V trimmed by 5 bases and J by 3 bases, 3 bases remained unmatched. The CDR3, as DNA: TGTGCCAGCAGCAGGCGGGAGGTCTACAATGAGCAGTTCTTC. It translates to CASSRREVYNEQFF.

In its sample, this clonotype was seen a few times. The rearrangement links TRBV20-1 to TRBJ1-1; 8 positions match TRBD1. The CDR3 is 14 amino acids. The V gene end was trimmed by 4 bases and the J gene end by 5 bases; junction bases not matched to a gene: 9. Germline V CDR1 and CDR2: DFQATT, SNEGSKA (reference sequence). The CDR3, as DNA: TGCAGTGCTACACCACGGACAGGGAGGACTGAAGCTTTCTTT. Translation: CSATPRTGRTEAFF.

V and J are TRBV4-1 and TRBJ1-3, with 8 bases lining up with TRBD1. The CDR3 is 16 amino acids. Germline V gives CDR1 MGHRA, CDR2 YSYEKL. V gave up 5 bases and J gave up 2 bases; unmatched junction bases: 8. CDR3 amino acids: CASSFSGTGAGNTIYF. CDR3 DNA sequence: TGCGCCAGCAGCTTCTCCGGGACAGGTGCTGGAAACACCATATATTTT.

This clonotype was observed many times. The chain combines TRBV27 with TRBJ2-2; a weak D match, TRBD2 (5 bases). This CDR3 is built from 17 residues. Between the trimmed V and J ends, which lost 4 bases and 1 base, there was a span of 16 bases. CDR1 MNHEY and CDR2 SMNVEV come from the germline V gene (reference sequence). CDR3 sequence reads: CASSSEGEGRNTGELFF. The CDR3 nucleotides are TGTGCCAGCAGTTCCGAGGGTGAGGGCCGGAACACCGGGGAGCTGTTTTTT.

This clonotype was recorded many times. The chain has TRBV4-1 and TRBJ2-5, with TRBD1 matching over 9 bases. The CDR3 covers 16 residues. The junction had 7 bases not matched to a gene; V was cut back by 1 base and J by 4 bases. Per the germline V gene, CDR1 is MGHRA and CDR2 is YSYEKL. CDR3 in amino acids: CASSQVGTGGRETQYF. DNA for the CDR3: TGCGCCAGCAGCCAAGTGGGAACAGGGGGCAGAGAGACCCAGTACTTC.

This clonotype showed up many times. This rearrangement joins TRBV12-3 or TRBV12-4 to TRBJ2-3; D possibly corresponds to TRBD2 (5 bases). V shed 3 bases and J shed 3 bases, with 10 bases lying between them. This CDR3 has 14 residues. The CDR3 DNA is TGTGCCAGCAGTTTGGCGGGCTTAACAGATACGCAGTATTTT. Translated, it gives CASSLAGLTDTQYF.

In its sample, this clonotype was seen many times. The rearrangement links TRBV5-7 to TRBJ2-3; 11 nucleotides agree with TRBD2. TRBV5-7 is an ORF, and what it does is uncertain. CDR3 size: 17 residues. The J segment lost 4 bases and the V segment lost 0 bases, leaving 7 bases of the junction unmatched. For the CDR3, the DNA is TGTGCCAGCAGCTTGGAAACTAGCGGGAGTGGGGCAGATACGCAGTATTTT. Its translation is CASSLETSGSGADTQYF.

At least ten counts were recorded for this clonotype. V is TRBV20-1 and J is TRBJ2-3; D might be TRBD2 (6 bases). V was pared by 3 bases and J by 4 bases, with 17 bases between. The germline V gene has CDR1 DFQATT and CDR2 SNEGSKA (reference sequence). The length of the CDR3 is 15 residues. DNA of the CDR3: TGCAGTGCTAGTCGCCCGGGAGAAAGAGCAGATACGCAGTATTTT. Protein sequence: CSASRPGERADTQYF.

This clonotype occurred a few times. V usage is TRBV4-1 and J usage is TRBJ2-7; D perhaps matches TRBD2 (5 bases). V was cut by 1 base and J by 7 bases, with 14 bases left in between. The CDR3 length is 14 residues. CDR1 is MGHRA, CDR2 YSYEKL, per germline. The CDR3 protein is CASSQGEGREEQYV. In nucleotides, the CDR3 is TGCGCCAGCAGCCAAGGGGAAGGGAGAGAAGAGCAGTACGTC.

DNA for the CDR3: TGTGCCACCAGTTCGGGCAGGGGGGACACTGAAGCTTTCTTT. It encodes CATSSGRGDTEAFF. This rearrangement joins TRBV24-1 to TRBJ1-1, with TRBD1 identical over 7 bases. This CDR3 spans 14 amino acids. The V and J ends lost 6 bases and 3 bases, in that order; junction bases with no gene match: 6. Germline CDR1 reads KGHDR; CDR2 reads SFDVKD.

V usage is TRBV24-1 and J usage is TRBJ1-2, with TRBD1 matching over 12 bases. CDR1 and CDR2 from the germline V gene are KGHDR and SFDVKD. The CDR3 runs to 13 residues. V was pared by 11 bases and J by 4 bases, with 4 bases of the junction left unmatched. In DNA, the CDR3 is TGTGCCATCGGGACAGGGGGCTTCTATGGCTACACCTTC. Protein sequence: CAIGTGGFYGYTF.

Ten or more counts support this clonotype. The chain couples TRBV12-3 or TRBV12-4 to TRBJ2-5; D perhaps matches TRBD2 (5 bases). This CDR3 has 17 residues. V lost 6 bases to trimming and J lost 1 base, with 21 bases between them. The CDR3 bases are TGTGCCAGCAGGCGGGTTATGCTGGGAGTGCCCCAAGAGACCCAGTACTTC. It specifies CASRRVMLGVPQETQYF.